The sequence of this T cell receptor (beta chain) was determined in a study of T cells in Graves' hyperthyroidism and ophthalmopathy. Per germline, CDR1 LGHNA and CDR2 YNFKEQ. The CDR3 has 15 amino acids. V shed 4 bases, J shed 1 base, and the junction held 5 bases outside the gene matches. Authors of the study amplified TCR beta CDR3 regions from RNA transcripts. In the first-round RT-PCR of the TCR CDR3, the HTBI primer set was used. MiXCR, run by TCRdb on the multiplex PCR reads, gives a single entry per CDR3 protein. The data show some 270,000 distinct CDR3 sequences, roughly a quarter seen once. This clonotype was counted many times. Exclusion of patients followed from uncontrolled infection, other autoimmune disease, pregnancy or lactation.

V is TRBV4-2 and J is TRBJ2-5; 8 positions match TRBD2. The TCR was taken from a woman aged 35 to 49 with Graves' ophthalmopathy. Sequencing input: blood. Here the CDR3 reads CASSPTLAAQETQYF. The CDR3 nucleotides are TGTGCCAGCAGCCCCACACTAGCGGCCCAAGAGACCCAGTACTTC.